These T cell receptor beta chains were read from a single sample in a study of post-analysis software for immune sequencing data. TCRdb called the PCR reads again in MiXCR, with one record for every CDR3 protein. The table includes about 460,000 distinct CDR3 sequences, less than 45% detected once. The sequencing sample was made of blood. The origin of the receptors is a girl between 10 and 17 years old with multiple sclerosis. CDR3s include the opening cysteine and the closing phenylalanine or tryptophan. A D gene is named only where the DNA matches it firmly.

TRBV7-2	.	CASSRQPNEKLFF
TRBV27	.	CASSFEVSRVTEMTDTQYF
TRBV7-2	TRBD2	CASSSRLAEIYNEQFF
TRBV7-2	TRBD2	CASSPPGLAGFDEQYF
TRBV2	TRBD2	CASSEVLAGGFGQETQYF
TRBV18	.	CASSPMGPQDNYGYTF
TRBV9	TRBD1	CASSRSTGEGKNIQYF
TRBV5-1	.	CASSVDLEGYTF
TRBV3-1	.	CASSQDDINYGYTF
TRBV9	TRBD2	CASSALAGGPYEQYF
TRBV5-5	.	CASSSRGIQETQYF
TRBV24-1	.	CATRSPGPNNEQFF
TRBV12-3/TRBV12-4	.	CASSLRPYEQYF
TRBV29-1	TRBD2	CSVVAGGNSYEQYF
TRBV7-3	.	CASSLIGAQETQYF
TRBV2	TRBD1	CASSVPGQGAYTQYF
TRBV7-2	.	CASSLALVGNQPQHF
TRBV13	.	CASSSSDGVRGEQYF
TRBV14	.	CASSQDIVGSDEAFF
TRBV7-2	.	CASSLARDYGYTF